The 27 T cell receptor beta chains listed next were all sequenced from one sample in a study of Graves' ophthalmopathy and Graves' hyperthyroidism. Amplified TCR beta CDR3 regions were obtained using RNA transcripts as template. RT-PCR in the first round used HTBI primers; a second-round multiplex PCR followed. TCRdb redid the calling of the multiplex PCR reads with MiXCR, one entry per CDR3 protein. This table has just over 600,000 distinct CDR3 sequences, roughly 20% appearing once. The sequenced sample was peripheral blood. Receptor source: a woman between 18 and 29 years old with stable Graves' hyperthyroidism. Some clones in this sample may be carry-over from other donors' samples.

This clonotype has at least ten counts. The gene calls are TRBV2 and TRBJ1-2; TRBD1 matches 8 bases. J gave up 2 bases and V 6 bases, and 5 bases lay outside the gene matches. Germline CDR1 and CDR2: SNHLY and FYNNEI. CDR3 length: 14 residues. The CDR3 coding sequence is TGTGCCAGCAGGACGCAGGGGGCCAACTATGGCTACACCTTC. Translation: CASRTQGANYGYTF. The full variable domain, its missing parts supplied by reference TRBV2 and TRBJ1-2, is EPEVTQTPSHQVTQMGQEVILRCVPISNHLYFYWYRQILGQKVEFLVSFYNNEISEKSEIFDDQFSVERPDGSNFTLKIRSTKLEDSAMYFCASRTQGANYGYTFGSGTRLTVV.

The chain has TRBV11-2 and TRBJ2-5, with D possibly called TRBD1 or TRBD2 (7 bases each). V was trimmed by 5 bases and J by 5 bases, leaving 18 bases between them. The CDR3 contains 15 residues. Germline CDR1 and CDR2: SGHAT and FQNNGV. This CDR3 is CASSPGGTAAETQYF. The CDR3 DNA reads TGTGCCAGCAGCCCCGGGGGGACAGCGGCGGAGACCCAGTACTTC.

This clonotype appeared many times. This chain uses TRBV2 with TRBJ2-7, with D unclear. There are 14 residues in the CDR3. The V gene lost 6 bases and the J gene lost 1 base, with 13 bases spanning the gap. Germline assignment: CDR1 SNHLY and CDR2 FYNNEI. The CDR3: CASRSTPGSYEQYF. CDR3 coding DNA: TGTGCCAGCAGATCGACCCCCGGGTCCTACGAGCAGTACTTC.

The sample holds many counts of this clonotype. The chain combines TRBV28 with TRBJ2-4; 7 positions agree with TRBD1. J gave up 7 bases and V 6 bases, and 6 bases lay outside the gene matches. The CDR3 consists of 13 residues. Germline V gene lookup returns CDR1 MDHEN and CDR2 SYDVKM. The CDR3 protein is CASSPDRENIQYF. For the CDR3, the DNA is TGTGCCAGCAGCCCCGACAGGGAGAACATTCAGTACTTC.

This clonotype was detected ten times or more. This chain connects TRBV6-1 to TRBJ1-2, with TRBD1 matching over 7 bases. The CDR3 loop spans 14 amino acids. J was trimmed by 7 bases and V by 0 bases; bases with no gene match: 5. The germline V gene encodes CDR1 MNHNS and CDR2 SASEGT. The CDR3 DNA follows: TGTGCCAGCAGTGAAGCACGACAGGGCCGTGGCTACACCTTC. Protein product: CASSEARQGRGYTF.

Regarding this clonotype: A junction end diverges from the germline sequence, so it may reflect a read error. The chain employs TRBV6-1 and TRBJ1-2; TRBD1 is a possible D gene (5 bases). This CDR3 is built from 15 residues. CDR1 MNHNS and CDR2 SASEGT come from the germline V gene. CDR3 DNA: TGTGCCAGCAGCCGAAACCCAGGGTCTGGCTATGGCTACAGCTTC. Amino acid sequence: CASSRNPGSGYGYSF.

This clonotype was counted at least ten times. The DNA for the CDR3 is TGTGCCAGCAGTTTATCAGGCAGCTACTATGGCTACACCTTC. Protein product: CASSLSGSYYGYTF. The V and J genes are TRBV27 and TRBJ1-2; D is unclear. V lost 0 bases and J 3 bases, leaving 8 bases between the germline ends. This CDR3 has 14 amino acids. The germline V gene encodes CDR1 MNHEY and CDR2 SMNVEV (reference sequence).

Ten or more counts support this clonotype. The chain uses TRBV20-1 and TRBJ1-1, with D possibly matching TRBD1 (6 bases). The CDR3 is 10 amino acids. V lost 5 bases and J 8 bases, leaving 9 bases between the germline ends. The germline gives CDR1 DFQATT, CDR2 SNEGSKA (reference sequence). The CDR3 nucleotides read TGCAGTGCTTCCACAGGGGAAGCTTTCTTT. This translates into CSASTGEAFF.

The chain couples TRBV25-1 to TRBJ1-2, with D tentatively TRBD1 (5 bases). V was pared by 4 bases and J by 0 bases, with 12 bases between. The CDR3 is made up of 15 amino acids. Germline V lookup: CDR1 MGHDK, CDR2 SYGVNS. The CDR3 spells CASSGTLGANYGYTF. In DNA, the CDR3 is TGTGCCAGCAGTGGTACTCTAGGGGCTAACTATGGCTACACCTTC.

The sample holds a few counts of this clonotype. The chain is built from TRBV18 and TRBJ1-1; 8 bases align to TRBD1. The V gene end was trimmed by 3 bases and the J gene end by 5 bases; junction bases not matched to a gene: 14. The CDR3 covers 17 residues. The V gene's germline CDR1 is KGHSH and CDR2 LQKENI. CDR3 loop: CASSPRGQGAGFTEAFF. In DNA, the CDR3 is TGTGCCAGCTCACCCAGGGGCCAGGGGGCTGGTTTTACTGAAGCTTTCTTT.

This chain connects TRBV11-2 to TRBJ1-2; a possible D gene is TRBD1 (6 bases). The CDR3 covers 12 residues. V was trimmed by 2 bases and J by 7 bases, leaving 8 bases between them. Germline V gene lookup returns CDR1 SGHAT and CDR2 FQNNGV. The CDR3 region is CASSLSRGGYTF. In nucleotides, the CDR3 is TGTGCCAGCAGCTTAAGCAGGGGTGGCTACACCTTC.

The chain joins TRBV30 to TRBJ2-2, with D maybe TRBD1 (6 bases). This CDR3 contains 12 residues. In germline, CDR1 is GTSNPN, CDR2 SVGIG (reference sequence). Between the trimmed V and J ends, which lost 5 bases and 2 bases, there was a span of 6 bases. CDR3 bases: TGTGCCTGGGGGACAAACACCGGGGAGCTGTTTTTT. This gives the protein CAWGTNTGELFF. The whole variable domain, remainder taken from reference TRBV30 and TRBJ2-2, is SQTIHQWPATLVQPVGSPLSLECTVEGTSNPNLYWYRQAAGRGLQLLFYSVGIGQISSEVPQNLSASRPQDRQFILSSKKLLLSDSGFYLCAWGTNTGELFFGEGSRLTVL.

This clonotype has more than one count but fewer than ten. The genes are TRBV28 and TRBJ2-2; 7 nucleotides align to TRBD1. Germline V gene lookup returns CDR1 MDHEN and CDR2 SYDVKM. This CDR3 contains 14 residues. V shed 3 bases, J shed 7 bases, and the junction held 5 bases outside the gene matches. This CDR3 is CASSLRGLLGELFF. The DNA of the CDR3 is TGTGCCAGCAGTTTGAGGGGGCTACTCGGGGAGCTGTTTTTT.

Many counts were recorded for this clonotype. The rearrangement links TRBV6-1 to TRBJ2-5; D may be TRBD2 (6 bases). This CDR3 is built from 13 residues. The V end was cut by 6 bases, the J end by 5 bases, with 13 bases between. CDR1 MNHNS and CDR2 SASEGT come from the germline V gene. CDR3 residues: CASRRAGQETQYF. The CDR3 nucleotides read TGTGCCAGCAGACGGGCGGGGCAGGAGACCCAGTACTTC.

This clonotype was detected ten times or more. V is TRBV2 and J is TRBJ1-6, with D unclear. The CDR3 has 13 residues. Looked up from germline, CDR1 is SNHLY and CDR2 is FYNNEI. V lost 10 bases, J lost 5 bases, and 12 bases lay in between. CDR3 protein: CAIRRVDNSPLHF. Here the CDR3 DNA reads TGTGCCATTCGACGGGTAGATAATTCACCCCTCCACTTT.

The chain links TRBV12-3 or TRBV12-4 to TRBJ1-6, with D maybe TRBD1 (6 bases). The CDR3 covers 14 residues. The V end was cut by 2 bases, the J end by 8 bases, with 10 bases between. Written as DNA, the CDR3 is TGTGCCAGCAGTTTACGGGGGGGGCATTCACCCCTCCACTTT. Translation gives CASSLRGGHSPLHF.

This clonotype was found many times. The chain uses TRBV28 and TRBJ1-3, with a tentative D call TRBD1 (6 bases). Germline CDR1 is MDHEN and CDR2 is SYDVKM. V lost 8 bases and J 5 bases, leaving 16 bases between the germline ends. CDR3 length: 14 amino acids. The CDR3, as DNA: TGTGCCAGCGACGGGGGAGGGGGAAGAAACACCATATATTTT. Residues: CASDGGGGRNTIYF.

This clonotype has a count of ten or more. This chain links TRBV27 with TRBJ1-5; D is uncertain. The length of the CDR3 is 15 residues. Germline V gene sequence: CDR1 MNHEY, CDR2 SMNVEV (reference sequence). The V gene lost 0 bases and the J gene lost 4 bases, with 10 bases spanning the gap. CDR3 coding DNA: TGTGCCAGCAGTTTATCAACAGACCTAAATCAGCCCCAGCATTTT. It encodes CASSLSTDLNQPQHF.

This clonotype came up many times. J is TRBJ2-7 and V is TRBV6-2 or TRBV6-3, with 8 bases that match TRBD1. The CDR3 spans 16 residues. V shed 2 bases, J shed 2 bases, and the junction held 8 bases outside the gene matches. From germline, CDR1 is MNHEY and CDR2 SVGEGT. CDR3 region: CASSYGAGGLPYEQYF. The CDR3, as DNA: TGTGCCAGCAGTTACGGGGCAGGGGGCCTTCCCTACGAGCAGTACTTC.

This chain links TRBV7-3 with TRBJ2-6; TRBD1 is a possible D gene (6 bases). Trimming removed 1 base from V and 0 bases from J, with 10 bases in between. Germline V lookup: CDR1 SGHTA, CDR2 FQGTGA. This CDR3 is built from 17 residues. The CDR3 sequence is CASSLRAGVSGANVLTF. DNA of the CDR3: TGTGCCAGCAGCTTAAGGGCAGGGGTCTCTGGGGCCAACGTCCTGACTTTC.

Note on this clonotype: The CDR3 does not end in the conserved phenylalanine or tryptophan, so this is likely a read error. This chain connects TRBV14 to TRBJ1-2; 11 bases map to TRBD1. Germline V gives CDR1 SGHDN, CDR2 FVKESK. There are 14 residues in the CDR3. Trimming removed 4 bases from V and 4 bases from J; junction bases left unmatched: 2. In DNA, the CDR3 is TGTGCCAGCAGCCCGGGACAGGGGGGCTATGGCTACACCGTC. This translates into CASSPGQGGYGYTV.

The rearrangement links TRBV9 to TRBJ1-1, with TRBD1 matching over 8 bases. CDR1 is SGDLS, CDR2 YYNGEE, per germline. The junction had 11 bases not matched to a gene; V was cut back by 4 bases and J by 3 bases. The CDR3 is 16 amino acids. CDR3 sequence reads: CASSLRQGPGDTEAFF. The CDR3 DNA follows: TGTGCCAGCAGCCTCCGACAGGGGCCCGGGGACACTGAAGCTTTCTTT. The variable domain in full, with the rest retrieved from reference TRBV9 and TRBJ1-1, is DSGVTQTPKHLITATGQRVTLRCSPRSGDLSVYWYQQSLDQGLQFLIQYYNGEERAKGNILERFSAQQFPDLHSELNLSSLELGDSALYFCASSLRQGPGDTEAFFGQGTRLTVV.

This clonotype has a handful of counts. The chain links TRBV28 to TRBJ2-7; 9 positions agree with TRBD2. With V trimmed by 6 bases and J by 6 bases, 6 bases remained unmatched. This CDR3 spans 13 amino acids. Germline lookup yields CDR1 MDHEN and CDR2 SYDVKM. The CDR3 region has the DNA TGTGCCAGCAGAGGGACTAGCACGGTCGAGCAGTACTTC. It encodes CASRGTSTVEQYF.

This clonotype came up many times. This sequence joins TRBV20-1 and TRBJ2-4; 7 nucleotides match TRBD1. J gave up 5 bases and V 2 bases, and 3 bases lay outside the gene matches. The CDR3 is 13 residues long. Germline CDR1 reads DFQATT; CDR2 reads SNEGSKA (reference sequence). The CDR3 is CSARLTGENIQYF. The CDR3 nucleotides are TGCAGTGCTAGATTAACAGGGGAAAACATTCAGTACTTC.

CDR3 sequence: CASSFPGLAIDEQFF. Here the CDR3 DNA reads TGTGCCAGCAGTTTTCCGGGGCTAGCGATCGATGAGCAGTTCTTC. The V gene is TRBV27, the J gene TRBJ2-1; D is possibly TRBD2 (6 bases). The V end lost 3 bases, the J end lost 8 bases, and 17 bases lay between the germline ends. The CDR3 is 15 residues long. Germline V lookup: CDR1 MNHEY, CDR2 SMNVEV (reference sequence).

This clonotype appeared many times. V and J are TRBV29-1 and TRBJ1-2; D not resolved. The germline V gene encodes CDR1 SQVTM and CDR2 ANQGSEA. V lost 0 bases and J lost 2, with 13 bases in between. The CDR3 is 15 amino acids. The CDR3 nucleotides read TGCAGCGTTGAAGATCTTTTAAGGACGAACTATGGCTACACCTTC. As protein: CSVEDLLRTNYGYTF. The full variable domain, in which reference TRBV29-1 and TRBJ1-2 provide the parts outside the CDR3, is SAVISQKPSRDICQRGTSLTIQCQVDSQVTMMFWYRQQPGQSLTLIATANQGSEATYESGFVIDKFPISRPNLTFSTLTVSNMSPEDSSIYLCSVEDLLRTNYGYTFGSGTRLTVV.

There are a few counts of this clonotype. The gene calls are TRBV12-3 or TRBV12-4 and TRBJ2-7; tentative D call: TRBD1 (5 bases). The CDR3 length is 13 residues. Trimming shortened V by 4 bases and J by 5 bases, and 12 bases separated the two germline ends. In DNA form, the CDR3 reads TGTGCCAGCAGTTCGGCAGGGAACCACGAGCAGTACTTC. This gives the protein CASSSAGNHEQYF.